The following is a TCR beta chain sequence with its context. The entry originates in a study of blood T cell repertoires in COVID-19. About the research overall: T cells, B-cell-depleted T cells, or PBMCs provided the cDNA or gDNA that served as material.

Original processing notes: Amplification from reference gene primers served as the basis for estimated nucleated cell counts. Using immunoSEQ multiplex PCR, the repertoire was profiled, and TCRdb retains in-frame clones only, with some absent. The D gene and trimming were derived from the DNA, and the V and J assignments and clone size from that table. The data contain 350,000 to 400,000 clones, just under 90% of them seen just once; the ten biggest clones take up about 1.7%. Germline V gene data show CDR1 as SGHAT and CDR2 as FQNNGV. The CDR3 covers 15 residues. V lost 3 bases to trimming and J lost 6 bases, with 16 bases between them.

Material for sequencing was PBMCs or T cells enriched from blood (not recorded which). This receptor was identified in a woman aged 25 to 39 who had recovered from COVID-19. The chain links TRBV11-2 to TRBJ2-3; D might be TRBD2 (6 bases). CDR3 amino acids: CASSFNKGLLDTQYF. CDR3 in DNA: TGTGCCAGCAGCTTCAATAAGGGACTTTTGGATACGCAGTATTTT. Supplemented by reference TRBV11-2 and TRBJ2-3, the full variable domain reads EAGVAQSPRYKIIEKRQSVAFWCNPISGHATLYWYQQILGQGPKLLIQFQNNGVVDDSQLPKDRFSAERLKGVDSTLKIQPAKLEDSAVYLCASSFNKGLLDTQYFGPGTRLTVL.